The clone carrying this TCR beta chain was picked up many times. Antigen unknown. These data are taken from a study of CD8 T cells in ankylosing spondylitis. The study's findings and limits: The clones that were linked to disease were reported to be significantly enriched in matched synovial fluid samples from ankylosing spondylitis patients.

Using quantitative 5'-RACE with molecular barcodes, the authors made TCR beta libraries. TCRdb reprocessed the 5' RACE reads via MiXCR and lists one record per CDR3 protein. The sample carries about 140,000 distinct CDR3 sequences, approximately 9.2% recorded once. This CDR3 is built from 15 residues. Germline V gives CDR1 MNHEY, CDR2 SVGAGI. V lost 2 bases to trimming and J lost 0 bases; unmatched junction nucleotides: 2. The sequenced sample consisted of synovial fluid, either unsorted or a sorted T cell fraction (not recorded which). The sequence came from a male donor with ankylosing spondylitis. The chain couples TRBV6-5 to TRBJ2-3; 7 bases fit TRBD2. The CDR3 loop is CASSYSGDSTDTQYF. The CDR3 DNA sequence: TGTGCCAGCAGTTACAGCGGGGACAGCACAGATACGCAGTATTTT.